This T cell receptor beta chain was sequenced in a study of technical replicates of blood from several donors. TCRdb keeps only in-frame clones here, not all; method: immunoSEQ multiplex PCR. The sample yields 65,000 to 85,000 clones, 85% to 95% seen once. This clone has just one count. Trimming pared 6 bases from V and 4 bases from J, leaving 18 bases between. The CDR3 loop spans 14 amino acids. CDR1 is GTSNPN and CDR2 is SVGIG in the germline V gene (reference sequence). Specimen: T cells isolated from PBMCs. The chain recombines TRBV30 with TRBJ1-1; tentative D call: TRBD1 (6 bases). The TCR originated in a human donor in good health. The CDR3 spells CACPRGKGGTEAFF. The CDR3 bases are TGTGCCTGCCCGAGAGGGAAAGGGGGCACTGAAGCTTTCTTT.